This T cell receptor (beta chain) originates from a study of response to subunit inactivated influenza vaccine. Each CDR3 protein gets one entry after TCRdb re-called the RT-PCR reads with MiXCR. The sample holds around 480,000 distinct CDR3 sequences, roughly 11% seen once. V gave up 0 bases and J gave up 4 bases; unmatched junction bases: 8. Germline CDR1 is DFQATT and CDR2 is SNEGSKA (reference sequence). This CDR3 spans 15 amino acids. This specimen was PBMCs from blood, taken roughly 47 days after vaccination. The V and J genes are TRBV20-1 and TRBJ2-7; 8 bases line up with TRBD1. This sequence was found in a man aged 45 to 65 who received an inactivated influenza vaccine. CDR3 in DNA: TGCAGTGCTAGAGATTCAGGACAGGGACTGTACGAGCAGTACTTC. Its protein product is CSARDSGQGLYEQYF.